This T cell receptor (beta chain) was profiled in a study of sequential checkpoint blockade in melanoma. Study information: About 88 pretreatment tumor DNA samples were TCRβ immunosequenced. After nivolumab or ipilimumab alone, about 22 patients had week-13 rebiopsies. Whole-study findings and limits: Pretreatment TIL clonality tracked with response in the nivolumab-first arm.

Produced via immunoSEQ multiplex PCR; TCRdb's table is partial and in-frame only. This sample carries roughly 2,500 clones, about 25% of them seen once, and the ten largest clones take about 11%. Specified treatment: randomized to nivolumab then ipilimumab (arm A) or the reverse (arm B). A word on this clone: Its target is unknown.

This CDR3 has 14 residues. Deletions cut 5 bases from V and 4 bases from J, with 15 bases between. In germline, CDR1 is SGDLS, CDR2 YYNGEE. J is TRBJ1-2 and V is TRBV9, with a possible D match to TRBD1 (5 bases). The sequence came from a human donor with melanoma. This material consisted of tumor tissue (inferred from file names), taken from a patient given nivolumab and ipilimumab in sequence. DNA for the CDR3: TGTGCCAGCAGGCCCGGGGGGTCGCCCTATGGCTACACCTTC. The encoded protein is CASRPGGSPYGYTF.